This T cell receptor beta chain was identified in a study of T cells in Graves' hyperthyroidism and ophthalmopathy. Study-wide results and caveats: Within blood appeared most thyroid clonotypes that had expanded above 0.001.

In this sample, this clonotype turned up many times. Its target is not known. Amplified TCR beta CDR3 regions derived from RNA transcripts. A first-round RT-PCR of the TCR CDR3 used the HTBI primer set. TCRdb passed the multiplex PCR reads through MiXCR, listing each CDR3 protein once. This sample yields a few hundred thousand distinct CDR3 sequences, of which roughly 20% are seen a single time; around a quarter belongs to the top ten. There are 14 residues in the CDR3. CDR1 is MNHNS and CDR2 is SASEGT in the germline V gene. Trimming removed 6 bases at V and 8 bases at J, with 19 bases between. Patients aged 18 to 65 had newly diagnosed hyperthyroidism that had lasted under 2 months. Not enrolled were patients with uncontrolled infection, other autoimmune disease, pregnancy or lactation.

The sequence was obtained from a man younger than 35 with Graves' hyperthyroidism. Material for sequencing was blood. V usage is TRBV6-1 and J usage is TRBJ1-2, with D possibly TRBD1 on 5 matching bases. The CDR3 nucleotides are TGTGCCAGCAGCCCCTTGTCAGGGACTATAGGCTACACCTTC. As protein: CASSPLSGTIGYTF.